The T cell receptor beta chain under discussion was sequenced for a study of cytotoxic CD8 clonotypes in ibrutinib-treated CLL. Study-wide background: Mean yields were roughly 250,000 productive templates and some 90,000 productive rearrangements per sample. Findings of the study overall: Stable or contracted on treatment, public clonotypes were also uncommon.

The assay was immunoSEQ multiplex PCR, and TCRdb's table has in-frame clones only and misses some. The data contain approximately 320,000 clones, roughly 67% of them singletons. The CDR3 has 15 residues. Germline CDR1 SGHTA, CDR2 FQGNSA. Trimming cost V 4 bases and J 0 bases, with 9 bases left between them. A remark on this clone: Its target is unknown.

V and J are TRBV7-2 and TRBJ1-4; unclear D gene. Material: PBMCs, obtained after 36 months of ibrutinib treatment. This TCR was sampled from a human donor with chronic lymphocytic leukemia. The CDR3: CASSSRTATNEKLFF. CDR3 coding DNA: TGTGCCAGCAGCTCCCGGACTGCAACTAATGAAAAACTGTTTTTT. Filled out from reference TRBV7-2 and TRBJ1-4, the complete variable domain reads GAGVSQSPSNKVTEKGKDVELRCDPISGHTALYWYRQSLGQGLEFLIYFQGNSAPDKSGLPSDRFSAERTGGSVSTLTIQRTQQEDSAVYLCASSSRTATNEKLFFGSGTQLSVL.